This T cell receptor (beta chain) was recovered during a study of CD4 and CD8 cells across lung adenocarcinoma regions. Donors had localized lung adenocarcinoma, a non-small cell lung cancer. Unmatched junction bases numbered 7, after V lost 6 bases and J lost 4 bases. There are 15 residues in the CDR3. CDR1 is MGHRA, CDR2 YSYEKL, per germline. TCRdb re-called the PCR reads through MiXCR, storing one row per CDR3 protein. The data show approximately 17,000 distinct CDR3 sequences, 46% seen once. The table lists this clonotype with many counts. This rearrangement joins TRBV4-1 to TRBJ2-2; 8 nucleotides align to TRBD2. The sample comprised CD4+ T cells from the margin of a lung tumor. The receptor was isolated from a male donor with lung adenocarcinoma. The CD4 and CD8 labels of this study may be unreliable. This chain's CDR3 is CASSPTSATTGELFF. As DNA, the CDR3 is TGCGCCAGCAGTCCGACTAGCGCGACCACCGGGGAGCTGTTTTTT.